These 27 T cell receptor beta chains were all obtained from the same sample, sequenced in a study of identical twins. In TCRdb, the 5' RACE reads were re-called with MiXCR into one record per CDR3 protein. The sample shows about 470,000 distinct CDR3 sequences, 24% of them seen only once. Another study also made use of these data, one on T cells expressing NK-cell markers.

Sample: CD4+ T cells sorted from blood. These receptors came from a woman between 18 and 29 years old in good health.

This clonotype was seen only a few times. The J gene is TRBJ1-3, the V gene TRBV7-7; tentative D call: TRBD1 (6 bases). Germline V lookup: CDR1 SSHAT, CDR2 FNYEAQ (reference sequence). The CDR3 runs to 12 residues. CDR3 in amino acids: CATGGAGNTIYF. The CDR3 DNA reads TGTGCTACTGGGGGCGCGGGAAACACCATATATTTT.

The J gene is TRBJ2-6, the V gene TRBV6-1, with D perhaps TRBD1 (6 bases). CDR1 is MNHNS and CDR2 is SASEGT in the germline V gene. This CDR3 comprises 16 residues. Deletions cut 7 bases from V and 4 bases from J, with 17 bases between. DNA of the CDR3: TGTGCCAGCACGGACAGCTTCCTCGGAGGGGCCAACGTCCTGACTTTC. This sequence encodes CASTDSFLGGANVLTF.

The rearrangement joins TRBV5-1 to TRBJ1-1; 9 positions agree with TRBD1. J lost 3 bases, V lost 4 bases, and 16 bases had no gene match. CDR3 length equals 18 residues. Germline CDR1 reads SGHRS; CDR2 reads YFSETQ. CDR3 DNA sequence: TGCGCCAGCAGCCGAACCGGGACAGGGCCATTCGGGGACACTGAAGCTTTCTTT. Translating it yields CASSRTGTGPFGDTEAFF.

This clonotype was counted a few times. The chain is built from TRBV9 and TRBJ2-3; 10 bases are shared with TRBD2. Germline V lookup: CDR1 SGDLS, CDR2 YYNGEE. After removal of 4 bases from V and 4 bases from J, the junction contained 9 bases not matched to a gene. The CDR3 runs 16 residues. CDR3 nucleotides: TGTGCCAGCAGCTCCTCAACTAGCGGGGCCGCAGATACGCAGTATTTT. It specifies CASSSSTSGAADTQYF.

The chain employs TRBV27 and TRBJ2-7, with D unclear. V was pared by 0 bases and J by 4 bases, with 10 bases between. The CDR3 runs to 14 residues. The V gene's germline CDR1 is MNHEY and CDR2 SMNVEV (reference sequence). For the CDR3, the DNA is TGTGCCAGCAGTTTATCGAAGAGTTCTTACGAGCAGTACTTC. Residues: CASSLSKSSYEQYF.

The chain carries TRBV7-2 and TRBJ2-1, with unresolved D. V dropped 5 bases and J dropped 8 bases, with 22 bases sitting between them. The CDR3 has 16 residues. Per the germline V gene, CDR1 is SGHTA and CDR2 is FQGNSA. The CDR3 DNA reads as TGTGCCAGCAGCCTTTCCGGAGACCCGGTTGGAGATGAGCAGTTCTTC. Amino acids: CASSLSGDPVGDEQFF.

This CDR3 is CSALKGADNEQFF. DNA of the CDR3: TGCAGTGCGCTAAAAGGGGCTGACAATGAGCAGTTCTTC. The chain carries TRBV20-1 and TRBJ2-1, with D tentatively TRBD1 (5 bases). CDR1 and CDR2 (germline): DFQATT, SNEGSKA (reference sequence). There are 13 residues in the CDR3. The V end lost 6 bases, the J end lost 5 bases, and 14 bases lay between the germline ends.

This chain connects TRBV14 to TRBJ1-1; D not resolved. Germline V gene lookup returns CDR1 SGHDN and CDR2 FVKESK. This CDR3 has 12 amino acids. The V gene lost 4 bases and the J gene lost 8 bases, with 11 bases spanning the gap. Written as DNA, the CDR3 is TGTGCCAGCAGCCCATGGACGGGCGAAGCTTTCTTT. Translating it yields CASSPWTGEAFF. The entire variable domain, with the rest obtained from reference TRBV14 and TRBJ1-1, is as follows: EAGVTQFPSHSVIEKGQTVTLRCDPISGHDNLYWYRRVMGKEIKFLLHFVKESKQDESGMPNNRFLAERTGGTYSTLKVQPAELEDSGVYFCASSPWTGEAFFGQGTRLTVV.

The gene calls are TRBV18 and TRBJ1-5; D possibly corresponds to TRBD1 (5 bases). The CDR3 is made up of 14 amino acids. Germline CDR1 and CDR2: KGHSH and LQKENI. Between the trimmed V and J ends, which lost 0 bases and 5 bases, there was a span of 8 bases. The DNA for the CDR3 is TGTGCCAGCTCACCACCCAGCAGGGATCAGCCCCAGCATTTT. Residues: CASSPPSRDQPQHF.

V gene TRBV27 combines with J gene TRBJ2-1, with a possible D match to TRBD2 (6 bases). Trimming stripped 5 bases from V and 9 bases from J, with 17 bases between. The CDR3 length is 14 residues. Germline CDR1 is MNHEY and CDR2 is SMNVEV (reference sequence). In nucleotides, the CDR3 is TGTGCCAGCAGTGTCGAACGGGGGAACATTGAGCAGTTCTTC. Its protein product is CASSVERGNIEQFF.

This clonotype showed up just a few times. The chain couples TRBV6-1 to TRBJ1-1; D is ambiguous. Looked up from germline, CDR1 is MNHNS and CDR2 is SASEGT. The CDR3 spans 13 residues. V was trimmed by 7 bases and J by 5 bases, leaving 14 bases between them. The CDR3 DNA is TGTGCCAGCAACCAGTTCCAGCGGACTGAAGCTTTCTTT. It is translated as CASNQFQRTEAFF.

The V and J genes are TRBV10-3 and TRBJ2-2; possible D gene TRBD1, 5 bases. Per germline, CDR1 ENHRY and CDR2 SYGVKD. V shed 3 bases and J shed 7 bases, with 12 bases lying between them. This CDR3 comprises 14 residues. The CDR3, as DNA: TGTGCCATCAGTGACTCAGGGCGGATCGGGGAGCTGTTTTTT. The encoded protein is CAISDSGRIGELFF.

The chain links TRBV12-3 or TRBV12-4 to TRBJ2-5, with D possibly matching TRBD2 (5 bases). The CDR3 consists of 17 residues. Between the trimmed V and J ends, which lost 5 bases and 2 bases, there was a span of 21 bases. The CDR3 here is CASSPPLGAANQETQYF. The CDR3 region has the DNA TGTGCCAGCAGTCCTCCCCTAGGAGCGGCCAATCAAGAGACCCAGTACTTC.

The chain recombines TRBV20-1 with TRBJ2-7; D possibly matches TRBD1 or TRBD2 (5 bases each). This CDR3 region has 13 residues. Germline V lookup: CDR1 DFQATT, CDR2 SNEGSKA (reference sequence). V was pared by 7 bases and J by 7 bases, with 20 bases between. The DNA for the CDR3 is TGCAGTGTCGCGCTGCGTGGGACGGGAGAGCAGTACTTC. Translating gives CSVALRGTGEQYF.

Here the CDR3 reads CSARRDTGELFF. CDR3 nucleotides: TGCAGCGCGAGACGGGACACCGGGGAGCTGTTTTTT. This rearrangement joins TRBV29-1 to TRBJ2-2; D not resolved. Germline lookup yields CDR1 SQVTM and CDR2 ANQGSEA. V lost 7 bases and J lost 3, with 9 bases in between. There are 12 residues in the CDR3.

This chain joins TRBV7-2 and TRBJ1-5; D gene uncertain. The CDR3 has 13 amino acids. V was trimmed by 1 base and J by 6 bases, leaving 7 bases between them. In germline, CDR1 is SGHTA, CDR2 FQGNSA. The CDR3 region is CASSLEAGQPQHF. The CDR3 DNA is TGTGCCAGCAGCTTAGAGGCGGGTCAGCCCCAGCATTTT.

The V call is TRBV6-2 or TRBV6-3, the J call TRBJ2-1, with 10 positions matching TRBD2. Trimming removed 0 bases from V and 4 bases from J; junction bases left unmatched: 6. Germline-derived CDR1 and CDR2 are MNHEY and SVGEGT. The CDR3 is 17 amino acids. The DNA for the CDR3 is TGTGCCAGCAGTTACTCGAGGACTAGCGGAGGTTACAATGAGCAGTTCTTC. The encoded protein is CASSYSRTSGGYNEQFF.

The V call is TRBV15, the J call TRBJ2-3; possibly TRBD2 for D (5 bases). V dropped 1 base and J dropped 2 bases, with 10 bases sitting between them. Germline lookup yields CDR1 LNHNV and CDR2 YYDKDF (reference sequence). The CDR3 sequence is 15 residues long. CDR3: CATSRAPGDTDTQYF. DNA of the CDR3: TGTGCCACCAGCAGAGCCCCCGGGGACACAGATACGCAGTATTTT.

The chain carries TRBV4-2 and TRBJ2-6; D is perhaps TRBD1 or TRBD2 (5 bases each). Germline V gives CDR1 LGHNA, CDR2 YNFKEQ. V lost 5 bases and J 0 bases, leaving 14 bases between the germline ends. The CDR3 loop spans 17 amino acids. CDR3: CASSLQKRGSGANVLTF. The DNA of the CDR3 is TGTGCCAGCAGCTTGCAAAAGAGGGGCTCTGGGGCCAACGTCCTGACTTTC.

The rearrangement joins TRBV12-3 or TRBV12-4 to TRBJ2-3; D is unclear. Trimming stripped 6 bases from V and 2 bases from J, with 3 bases between. The CDR3 runs to 11 residues. The CDR3 reads CASRATDTQYF. In DNA form, the CDR3 reads TGTGCCAGCAGGGCCACAGATACGCAGTATTTT.

This clonotype was seen more than once but under ten times. The chain is built from TRBV2 and TRBJ2-7; D not certain. Germline V CDR1 and CDR2: SNHLY, FYNNEI. Between the trimmed V and J ends, which lost 5 bases and 2 bases, there was a span of 10 bases. The CDR3 contains 13 residues. The CDR3 here is CASSSDQAYEQYF. The CDR3 DNA reads TGTGCCAGCAGTAGTGACCAGGCCTACGAGCAGTACTTC.

This clonotype came up a few times. This rearrangement joins TRBV7-9 to TRBJ2-2; the D gene is possibly TRBD2 (6 bases). Trimming shortened V by 1 base and J by 5 bases, and 17 bases separated the two germline ends. The CDR3 has 17 residues. CDR1 and CDR2 from the germline V gene are SEHNR and FQNEAQ (reference sequence). The CDR3 nucleotides read TGTGCCAGCAGCTTAGAGGATTGGGCAGCGGGTACCGGGGAGCTGTTTTTT. It codes for CASSLEDWAAGTGELFF.

The chain employs TRBV5-1 and TRBJ2-2; D may be TRBD1 (6 bases). V lost 5 bases and J lost 5, with 16 bases in between. Germline V lookup: CDR1 SGHRS, CDR2 YFSETQ. The CDR3 is made up of 15 amino acids. The CDR3 region has the DNA TGCGCCAGCAGTCGACGGGACATTAAGACCGGGGAGCTGTTTTTT. It specifies CASSRRDIKTGELFF. Full variable domain (missing parts from reference TRBV5-1 and TRBJ2-2): KAGVTQTPRYLIKTRGQQVTLSCSPISGHRSVSWYQQTPGQGLQFLFEYFSETQRNKGNFPGRFSGRQFSNSRSEMNVSTLELGDSALYLCASSRRDIKTGELFFGEGSRLTVL.

This clonotype turned up a few times. The V call is TRBV7-3, the J call TRBJ2-1; tentatively, D is TRBD1 (6 bases). Per the germline V gene, CDR1 is SGHTA and CDR2 is FQGTGA. Trimming removed 4 bases at V and 6 bases at J, with 13 bases between. There are 14 residues in the CDR3. Here the CDR3 reads CASSSQGTPNEQFF. The CDR3 region has the DNA TGTGCCAGCAGCTCCCAAGGGACACCCAATGAGCAGTTCTTC. The entire variable domain, with the rest obtained from reference TRBV7-3 and TRBJ2-1, is as follows: GAGVSQTPSNKVTEKGKYVELRCDPISGHTALYWYRQSLGQGPEFLIYFQGTGAADDSGLPNDRFFAVRPEGSVSTLKIQRTERGDSAVYLCASSSQGTPNEQFFGPGTRLTVL.

This clonotype has a handful of counts. The chain has TRBV20-1 and TRBJ2-1, with 8 bases aligning to TRBD2. The V gene's germline CDR1 is DFQATT and CDR2 SNEGSKA (reference sequence). The trim removed 3 bases at V and 13 bases at J, leaving 5 bases unmatched. The CDR3 has 11 residues. The chain's CDR3 is CSARMREDQFF. The CDR3 DNA reads as TGCAGTGCTAGGATGCGGGAGGACCAGTTCTTC.

The chain links TRBV7-2 to TRBJ1-2; D remains ambiguous. The V end lost 5 bases, the J end lost 4 bases, and 14 bases lay between the germline ends. The germline gives CDR1 SGHTA, CDR2 FQGNSA. This CDR3 spans 14 amino acids. In nucleotides, the CDR3 is TGTGCCAGCAGCCCTGGGTCTGCGGGCTATGGCTACACCTTC. The encoded protein is CASSPGSAGYGYTF. The full variable domain, in which reference TRBV7-2 and TRBJ1-2 provide the parts outside the CDR3, is GAGVSQSPSNKVTEKGKDVELRCDPISGHTALYWYRQSLGQGLEFLIYFQGNSAPDKSGLPSDRFSAERTGGSVSTLTIQRTQQEDSAVYLCASSPGSAGYGYTFGSGTRLTVV.

This clonotype was found many times. The chain joins TRBV5-1 to TRBJ1-1; the D is unclear. CDR3 size: 13 residues. CDR1 and CDR2 from the germline V gene are SGHRS and YFSETQ. V dropped 1 base and J dropped 7 bases, with 11 bases sitting between them. The CDR3 DNA sequence: TGCGCCAGCAGCTTGAGTCGGAGTAGTGAAGCTTTCTTT. Its protein product is CASSLSRSSEAFF.